This note documents a single T cell receptor (beta chain) sequence. This entry is derived from a study of blood T cell repertoires in COVID-19. Across the whole study: The United States, Italy and Spain supplied acute and convalescent COVID-19 samples. PBMCs, B-cell-depleted T cells, or T cells provided the cDNA or gDNA that made up the material.

Deletions cut 3 bases from V and 5 bases from J, with 10 bases between. This CDR3 contains 13 residues. In the source study's methods: Nucleated cell number was recorded as an estimate derived from reference gene primer amplification. Clones were sequenced by immunoSEQ multiplex PCR, and TCRdb holds only the in-frame ones, with some missing. The DNA was the basis for D and trimming; V, J and clone size are from that table. Seen here are 70,000 or so clones, 75% to 85% observed once, and the top ten hold 15%. The chain carries TRBV12-3 or TRBV12-4 and TRBJ2-5, with D possibly matching TRBD2 (5 bases). This TCR was recovered from a human donor in a cohort sampled during active COVID-19. What was sequenced was peripheral blood. The CDR3: CASSFLRRETQYF. The CDR3 DNA reads TGTGCCAGCAGTTTCTTGCGGAGGGAGACCCAGTACTTC.